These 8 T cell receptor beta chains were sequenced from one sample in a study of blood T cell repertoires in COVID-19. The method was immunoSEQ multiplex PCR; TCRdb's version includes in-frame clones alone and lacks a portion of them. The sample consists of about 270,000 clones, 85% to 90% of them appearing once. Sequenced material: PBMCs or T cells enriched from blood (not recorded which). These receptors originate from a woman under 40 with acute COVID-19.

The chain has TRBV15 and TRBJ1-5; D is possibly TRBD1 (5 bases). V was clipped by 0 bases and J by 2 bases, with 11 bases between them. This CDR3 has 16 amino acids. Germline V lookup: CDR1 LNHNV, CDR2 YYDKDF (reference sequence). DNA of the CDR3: TGTGCCACCAGCAGAGATCGGGGGTTTGGCAATCAGCCCCAGCATTTT. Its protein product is CATSRDRGFGNQPQHF.

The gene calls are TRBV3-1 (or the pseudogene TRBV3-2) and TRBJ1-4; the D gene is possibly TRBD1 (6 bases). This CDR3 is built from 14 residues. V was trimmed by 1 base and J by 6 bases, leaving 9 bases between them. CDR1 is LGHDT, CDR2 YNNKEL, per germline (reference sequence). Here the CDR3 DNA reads TGTGCCAGCAGCCAAGGGGGGCTTGATGAAAAACTGTTTTTT. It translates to CASSQGGLDEKLFF.

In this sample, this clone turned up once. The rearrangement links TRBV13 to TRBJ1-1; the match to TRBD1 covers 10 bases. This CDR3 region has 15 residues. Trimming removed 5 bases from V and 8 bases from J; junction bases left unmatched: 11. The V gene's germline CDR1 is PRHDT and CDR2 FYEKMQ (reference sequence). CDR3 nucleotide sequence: TGTGCCAGCAGCCTTGGACAGGGGGGGACTGCGGAAGCTTTCTTT. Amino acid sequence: CASSLGQGGTAEAFF.

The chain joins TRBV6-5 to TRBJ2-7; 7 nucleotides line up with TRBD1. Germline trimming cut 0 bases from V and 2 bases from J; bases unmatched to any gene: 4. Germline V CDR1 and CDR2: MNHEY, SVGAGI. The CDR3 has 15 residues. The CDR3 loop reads CASSYSPGGPYEQYF. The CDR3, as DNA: TGTGCCAGCAGTTACTCGCCAGGGGGTCCCTACGAGCAGTACTTC.

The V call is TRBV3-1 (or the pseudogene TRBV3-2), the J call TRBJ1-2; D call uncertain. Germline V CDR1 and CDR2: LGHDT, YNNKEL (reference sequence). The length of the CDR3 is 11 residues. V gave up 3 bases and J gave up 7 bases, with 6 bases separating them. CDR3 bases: TGTGCCAGCAGCCATCCGGGTGGCTACACCTTC. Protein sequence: CASSHPGGYTF.

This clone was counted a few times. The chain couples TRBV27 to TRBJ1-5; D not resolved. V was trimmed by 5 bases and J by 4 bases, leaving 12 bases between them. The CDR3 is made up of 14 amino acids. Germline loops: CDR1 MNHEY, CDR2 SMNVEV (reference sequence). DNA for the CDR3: TGTGCCAGCAGTCCCAACACGGGAAATCAGCCCCAGCATTTT. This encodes CASSPNTGNQPQHF.

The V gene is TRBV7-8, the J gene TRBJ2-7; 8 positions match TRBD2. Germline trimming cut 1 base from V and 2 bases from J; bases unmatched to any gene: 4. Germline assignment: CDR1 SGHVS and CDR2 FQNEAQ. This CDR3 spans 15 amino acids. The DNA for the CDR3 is TGTGCCAGCAGCTTAGGGGCTAGCGGGCCCTACGAGCAGTACTTC. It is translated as CASSLGASGPYEQYF.

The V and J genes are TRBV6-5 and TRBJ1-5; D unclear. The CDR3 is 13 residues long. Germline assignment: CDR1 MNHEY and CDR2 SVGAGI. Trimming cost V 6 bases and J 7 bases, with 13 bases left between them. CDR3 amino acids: CASSPQSKQPQHF. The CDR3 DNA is TGTGCCAGCAGCCCCCAATCAAAACAGCCCCAGCATTTT.